The clone carrying this T cell receptor beta chain was seen a handful of times. Its antigen is as yet unknown. This entry is derived from a study of T cells after yellow fever vaccination. The wider study: Any fraction with a low cell number was prepared using SMART-Seq v4 Ultra Low Input. Study-level points and caveats: The CD4 compartment and the CD8 compartment contained a small share of clonotypes in common. Subsequent booster samples again held most clones from primary vaccination (96% CD4, roughly 88% CD8). Weaker overall, the secondary response nonetheless peaked faster (day 5 versus 15).

TCRdb analysed the 5' RACE reads with MiXCR anew, one entry per CDR3 protein. The sample has hundreds of thousands of distinct CDR3 sequences, about 5.2% seen once. V lost 4 bases to trimming and J lost 3 bases, with 4 bases between them. Per germline, CDR1 SGHNT and CDR2 YYREEE (reference sequence). This CDR3 has 11 residues. The sequence was obtained from a man younger than 30 who received the YFV17D yellow fever vaccine. Sequenced material: CD4+ T cells sorted from PBMCs, taken on the day of the yellow fever booster vaccination. This chain uses TRBV5-4 with TRBJ1-2; D is uncertain. The CDR3 DNA follows: TGTGCCAGCAGCCGGGACTATGGCTACACCTTC. It codes for CASSRDYGYTF.